This is a list of T cell receptor beta chains from one sample in a study of circulating and synovial CD4+ cells in juvenile arthritis. Measured with immunoSEQ multiplex PCR; TCRdb has only the in-frame clones, and not every one. The sample lists about 34,000 clones; 95% to 96% were seen once. Sequencing used CD4+ T cells from blood. The receptors were gathered from a human donor with juvenile idiopathic arthritis. CDR3s include the opening cysteine and the closing phenylalanine or tryptophan. D genes are given only for firm matches. Where a row states a size, it is once, few, many or the class of an expanded clone; other rows omit it.

D	V	size	J	CDR3	DNA
-	TRBV6-5	-	TRBJ1-2	CASSQTANYGYTF	TGTGCCAGCAGCCAGACAGCTAACTATGGCTACACCTTC
-	TRBV9	-	TRBJ2-7	CASSVTGQGSEQYF	TGTGCCAGCAGCGTAACTGGGCAGGGGAGCGAGCAGTACTTC
TRBD2	TRBV7-9	-	TRBJ2-5	CASSPPPGLGETQYF	TGTGCCAGCAGCCCCCCCCCGGGACTAGGGGAGACCCAGTACTTC
TRBD2	TRBV5-1	-	TRBJ2-3	CASSFAASGDTQYF	TGCGCCAGCAGCTTCGCGGCTAGCGGAGATACGCAGTATTTT
-	TRBV13	few	TRBJ2-3	CASRAGSTDTQYF	TGTGCCAGCAGAGCAGGATCCACAGATACGCAGTATTTT
-	TRBV5-8	-	TRBJ1-2	CASRVPGVNYGYTF	TGTGCCAGCAGGGTCCCGGGGGTCAACTATGGCTACACCTTC
TRBD1	TRBV9	-	TRBJ2-7	CASSAGQGFLEQYF	TGTGCCAGCAGCGCCGGACAGGGGTTTCTCGAGCAGTACTTC
TRBD1	TRBV4-3	-	TRBJ1-1	CASSQFPTGMNTEAFF	TGCGCCAGCAGCCAATTCCCGACAGGGATGAACACTGAAGCTTTCTTT
-	TRBV6-1	-	TRBJ1-2	CASSETSMVYGYTF	TGTGCCAGCAGTGAAACTTCAATGGTCTATGGCTACACCTTC
-	TRBV7-8	-	TRBJ1-3	CASSPDRDSGNTIYF	TGTGCCAGCAGCCCCGACAGAGACTCTGGAAACACCATATATTTT
TRBD1	TRBV7-8	-	TRBJ1-4	CASSFDRAEKLFF	TGTGCCAGCAGCTTCGACAGGGCTGAAAAACTGTTTTTT
-	TRBV5-4	-	TRBJ1-1	CASSSSRSHFEAFF	TGTGCCAGCAGCTCGAGCCGGTCTCACTTTGAAGCTTTCTTT
TRBD1	TRBV6-5	-	TRBJ2-5	CASRRGQVQETQYF	TGTGCCAGCAGAAGAGGACAGGTTCAAGAGACCCAGTACTTC
TRBD2	TRBV10-3	-	TRBJ2-7	CAIGTGTSGNQQYF	TGTGCCATCGGGACCGGGACTAGCGGGAACCAGCAGTACTTC
-	TRBV9	-	TRBJ2-5	CASSVVASETQYF	TGTGCCAGCAGCGTAGTGGCATCGGAGACCCAGTACTTC
-	TRBV20-1	-	TRBJ1-2	CSARAVGYTF	TGCAGTGCTAGAGCGGTTGGCTACACCTTC
-	TRBV4-2	-	TRBJ2-5	CASSQERQRQETQYF	TGTGCCAGCAGCCAAGAACGGCAGCGCCAAGAGACCCAGTACTTC
TRBD1	TRBV19	-	TRBJ2-1	CASSGRDRVIF	TGTGCCAGTAGTGGCCGGGACAGGGTTATCTTC